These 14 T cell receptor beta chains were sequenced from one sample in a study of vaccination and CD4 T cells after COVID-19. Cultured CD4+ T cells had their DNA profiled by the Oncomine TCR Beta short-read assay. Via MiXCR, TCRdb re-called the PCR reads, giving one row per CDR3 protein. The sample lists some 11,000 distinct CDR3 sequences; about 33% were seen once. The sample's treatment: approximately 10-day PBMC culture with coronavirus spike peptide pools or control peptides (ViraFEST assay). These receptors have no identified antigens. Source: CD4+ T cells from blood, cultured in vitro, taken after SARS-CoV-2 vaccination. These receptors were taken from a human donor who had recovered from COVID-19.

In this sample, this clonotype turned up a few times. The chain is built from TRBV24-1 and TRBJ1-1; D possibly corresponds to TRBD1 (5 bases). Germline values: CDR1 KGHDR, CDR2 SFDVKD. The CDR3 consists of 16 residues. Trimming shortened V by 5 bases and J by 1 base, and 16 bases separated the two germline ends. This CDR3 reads CATSGRIGQGNTEAFF. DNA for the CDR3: TGTGCCACCAGTGGACGTATCGGTCAGGGGAACACTGAAGCTTTCTTT.

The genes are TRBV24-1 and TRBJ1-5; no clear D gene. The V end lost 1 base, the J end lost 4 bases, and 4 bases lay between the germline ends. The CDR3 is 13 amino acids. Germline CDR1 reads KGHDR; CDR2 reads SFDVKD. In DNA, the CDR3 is TGTGCCACCAGTGATTTCGGGAATCAGCCCCAGCATTTT. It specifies CATSDFGNQPQHF.

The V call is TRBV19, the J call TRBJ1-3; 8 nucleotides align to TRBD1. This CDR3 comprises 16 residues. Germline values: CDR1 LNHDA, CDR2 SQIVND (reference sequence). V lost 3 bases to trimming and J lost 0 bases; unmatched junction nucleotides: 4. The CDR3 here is CASSIGQGRSGNTIYF. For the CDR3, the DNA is TGTGCCAGTAGTATCGGACAGGGCCGCTCTGGAAACACCATATATTTT.

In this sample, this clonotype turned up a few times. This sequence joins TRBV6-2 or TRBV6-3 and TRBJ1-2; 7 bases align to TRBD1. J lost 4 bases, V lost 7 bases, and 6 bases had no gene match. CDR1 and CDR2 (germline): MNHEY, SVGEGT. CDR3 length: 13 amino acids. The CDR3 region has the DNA TGTGCCAGCACCTTGGGACAGCCCTATGGCTACACCTTC. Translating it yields CASTLGQPYGYTF.

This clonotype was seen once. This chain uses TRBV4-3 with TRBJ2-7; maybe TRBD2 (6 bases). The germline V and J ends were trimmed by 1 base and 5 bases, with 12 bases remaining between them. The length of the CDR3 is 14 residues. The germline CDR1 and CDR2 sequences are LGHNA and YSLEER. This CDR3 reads CASSQGAGTHEQYF. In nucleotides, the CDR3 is TGCGCCAGCAGCCAAGGGGCGGGGACCCACGAGCAGTACTTC.

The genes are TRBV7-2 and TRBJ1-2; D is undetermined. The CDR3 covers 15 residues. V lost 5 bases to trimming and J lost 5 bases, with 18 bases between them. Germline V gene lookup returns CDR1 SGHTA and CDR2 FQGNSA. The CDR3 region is CASSGSRYAAYGYTF. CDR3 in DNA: TGTGCCAGCAGCGGTAGTCGGTATGCGGCATATGGCTACACCTTC.

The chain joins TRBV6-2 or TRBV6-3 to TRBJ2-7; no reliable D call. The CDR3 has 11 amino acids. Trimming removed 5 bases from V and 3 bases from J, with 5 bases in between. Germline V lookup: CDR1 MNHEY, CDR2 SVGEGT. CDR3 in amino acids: CASSLDYEQYF. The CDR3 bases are TGTGCCAGCAGTCTCGACTACGAGCAGTACTTC.

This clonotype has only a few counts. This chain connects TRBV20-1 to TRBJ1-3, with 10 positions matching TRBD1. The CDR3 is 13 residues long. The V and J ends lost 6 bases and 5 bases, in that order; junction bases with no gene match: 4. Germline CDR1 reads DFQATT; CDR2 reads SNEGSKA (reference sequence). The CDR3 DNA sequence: TGCAGTGCGGGGGACAGGGGCAGAAACACCATATATTTT. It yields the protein CSAGDRGRNTIYF.

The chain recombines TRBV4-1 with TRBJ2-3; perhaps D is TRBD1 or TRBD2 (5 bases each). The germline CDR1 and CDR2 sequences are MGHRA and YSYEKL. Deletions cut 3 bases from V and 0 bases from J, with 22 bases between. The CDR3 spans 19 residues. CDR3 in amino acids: CASSQGLLLGVSSTDTQYF. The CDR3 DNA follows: TGCGCCAGCAGCCAGGGCCTCCTCCTGGGGGTTTCTAGCACAGATACGCAGTATTTT.

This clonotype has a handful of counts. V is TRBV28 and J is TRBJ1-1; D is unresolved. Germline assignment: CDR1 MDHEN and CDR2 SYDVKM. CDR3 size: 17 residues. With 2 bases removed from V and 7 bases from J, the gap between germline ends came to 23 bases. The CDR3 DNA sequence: TGTGCCAGCAGTTTAGGGTCATTGGGCCCCCGAGCCAGTGAAGCTTTCTTT. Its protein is CASSLGSLGPRASEAFF.

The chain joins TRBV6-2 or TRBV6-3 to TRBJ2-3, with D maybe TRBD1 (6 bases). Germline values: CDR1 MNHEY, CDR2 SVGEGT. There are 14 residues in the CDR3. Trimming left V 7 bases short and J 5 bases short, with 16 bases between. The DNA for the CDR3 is TGTGCCAGCATTGGGGCAGGGGCATTAGATACGCAGTATTTT. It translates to CASIGAGALDTQYF.

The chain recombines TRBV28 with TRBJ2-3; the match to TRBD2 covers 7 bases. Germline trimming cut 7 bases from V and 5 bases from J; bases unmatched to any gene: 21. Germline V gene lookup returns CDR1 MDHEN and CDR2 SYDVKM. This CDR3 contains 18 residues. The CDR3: CASTDGGIVGGLGDTQYF. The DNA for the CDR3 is TGTGCCAGCACCGACGGGGGGATAGTAGGCGGGTTGGGAGATACGCAGTATTTT.

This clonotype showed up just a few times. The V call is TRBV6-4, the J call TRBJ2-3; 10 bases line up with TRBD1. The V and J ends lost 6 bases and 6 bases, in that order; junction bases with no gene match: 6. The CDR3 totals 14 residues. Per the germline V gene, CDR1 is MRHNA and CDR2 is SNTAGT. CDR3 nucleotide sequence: TGTGCCAGCAGACCGGGACAGGGGTATGATACGCAGTATTTT. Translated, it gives CASRPGQGYDTQYF.

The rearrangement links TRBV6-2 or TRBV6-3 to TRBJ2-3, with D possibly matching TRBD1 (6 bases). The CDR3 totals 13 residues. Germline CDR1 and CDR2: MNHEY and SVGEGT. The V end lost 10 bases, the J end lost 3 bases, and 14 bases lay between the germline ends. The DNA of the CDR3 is TGTGCCACCGGCGACAGGTTTACAGATACGCAGTATTTT. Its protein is CATGDRFTDTQYF.